This TCR beta chain was captured in a study of T cells after posttransplantation cyclophosphamide. Study results and caveats: Skin or GI-infiltrating T cells shared few TRB sequences with blood. Recipient CMV seropositivity and CMV reactivation strongly tracked TRB clonality. Donor CD8+ memory clones often dominated recipient blood repertoires at later times.

With V trimmed by 6 bases and J by 4 bases, 9 bases remained unmatched. Germline loops: CDR1 SNHLY, CDR2 FYNNEI. CDR3 length equals 16 residues. A marrow graft followed busulfan-fludarabine conditioning, with cyclophosphamide on days +3 and +4. The method was immunoSEQ multiplex PCR; TCRdb's version includes in-frame clones alone and lacks a portion of them. The table has about 36,000 clones, around four fifths seen once. Concerning this clone: Its antigen is not known.

The receptor comes from a female patient aged 40-50 years who received an allogeneic stem cell transplant from a related donor, was CMV-positive, and had no GVHD. Part of the T cells may come from the graft donor. Material: CD4+ T cells sorted from blood, obtained 1,700 to 2,000 days after a stem cell transplant with posttransplant cyclophosphamide. This chain links TRBV2 with TRBJ1-6, with TRBD1 identical over 7 bases. Written as DNA, the CDR3 is TGTGCCAGCAGCTCCGGGACAGTCGGTTATAATTCACCCCTCCACTTT. Translated: CASSSGTVGYNSPLHF. Supplemented by reference TRBV2 and TRBJ1-6, the full variable domain reads EPEVTQTPSHQVTQMGQEVILRCVPISNHLYFYWYRQILGQKVEFLVSFYNNEISEKSEIFDDQFSVERPDGSNFTLKIRSTKLEDSAMYFCASSSGTVGYNSPLHFGNGTRLTVT.